Only one count was recorded for the clone carrying this T cell receptor (beta chain). In the source study's methods: Reference gene primer amplification gave nucleated cell count estimates. Assay used: immunoSEQ multiplex PCR; TCRdb lists only in-frame clones, some missing. V, J and clone size reflect that table, while D and trimming were determined from the DNA. The table includes around 160,000 clones, around 80% detected once. The source of the sample is a study of blood T cell repertoires in COVID-19. Study summary: Spain, Italy and the United States supplied samples that represented acute and convalescent COVID-19. PBMCs, B-cell-depleted T cells, or T cells provided the cDNA or gDNA that made up the material.

Study members were between roughly 18 and 100 years old and lived in 20 to 30 US regions. From germline, CDR1 is SGHDT and CDR2 YYEEEE. V lost 3 bases and J lost 4; bases outside the gene matches: 8. This CDR3 is 16 amino acids long. The V call is TRBV5-6, the J call TRBJ2-1; 9 bases are a match to TRBD2. Sample: PBMCs or T cells enriched from blood (not recorded which). The receptor's source is a woman in her fifties or sixties who had recovered from COVID-19. This chain's CDR3 is CASSWSSTSGYNEQFF. CDR3 DNA: TGTGCCAGCAGCTGGTCCTCGACTAGCGGTTACAATGAGCAGTTCTTC.